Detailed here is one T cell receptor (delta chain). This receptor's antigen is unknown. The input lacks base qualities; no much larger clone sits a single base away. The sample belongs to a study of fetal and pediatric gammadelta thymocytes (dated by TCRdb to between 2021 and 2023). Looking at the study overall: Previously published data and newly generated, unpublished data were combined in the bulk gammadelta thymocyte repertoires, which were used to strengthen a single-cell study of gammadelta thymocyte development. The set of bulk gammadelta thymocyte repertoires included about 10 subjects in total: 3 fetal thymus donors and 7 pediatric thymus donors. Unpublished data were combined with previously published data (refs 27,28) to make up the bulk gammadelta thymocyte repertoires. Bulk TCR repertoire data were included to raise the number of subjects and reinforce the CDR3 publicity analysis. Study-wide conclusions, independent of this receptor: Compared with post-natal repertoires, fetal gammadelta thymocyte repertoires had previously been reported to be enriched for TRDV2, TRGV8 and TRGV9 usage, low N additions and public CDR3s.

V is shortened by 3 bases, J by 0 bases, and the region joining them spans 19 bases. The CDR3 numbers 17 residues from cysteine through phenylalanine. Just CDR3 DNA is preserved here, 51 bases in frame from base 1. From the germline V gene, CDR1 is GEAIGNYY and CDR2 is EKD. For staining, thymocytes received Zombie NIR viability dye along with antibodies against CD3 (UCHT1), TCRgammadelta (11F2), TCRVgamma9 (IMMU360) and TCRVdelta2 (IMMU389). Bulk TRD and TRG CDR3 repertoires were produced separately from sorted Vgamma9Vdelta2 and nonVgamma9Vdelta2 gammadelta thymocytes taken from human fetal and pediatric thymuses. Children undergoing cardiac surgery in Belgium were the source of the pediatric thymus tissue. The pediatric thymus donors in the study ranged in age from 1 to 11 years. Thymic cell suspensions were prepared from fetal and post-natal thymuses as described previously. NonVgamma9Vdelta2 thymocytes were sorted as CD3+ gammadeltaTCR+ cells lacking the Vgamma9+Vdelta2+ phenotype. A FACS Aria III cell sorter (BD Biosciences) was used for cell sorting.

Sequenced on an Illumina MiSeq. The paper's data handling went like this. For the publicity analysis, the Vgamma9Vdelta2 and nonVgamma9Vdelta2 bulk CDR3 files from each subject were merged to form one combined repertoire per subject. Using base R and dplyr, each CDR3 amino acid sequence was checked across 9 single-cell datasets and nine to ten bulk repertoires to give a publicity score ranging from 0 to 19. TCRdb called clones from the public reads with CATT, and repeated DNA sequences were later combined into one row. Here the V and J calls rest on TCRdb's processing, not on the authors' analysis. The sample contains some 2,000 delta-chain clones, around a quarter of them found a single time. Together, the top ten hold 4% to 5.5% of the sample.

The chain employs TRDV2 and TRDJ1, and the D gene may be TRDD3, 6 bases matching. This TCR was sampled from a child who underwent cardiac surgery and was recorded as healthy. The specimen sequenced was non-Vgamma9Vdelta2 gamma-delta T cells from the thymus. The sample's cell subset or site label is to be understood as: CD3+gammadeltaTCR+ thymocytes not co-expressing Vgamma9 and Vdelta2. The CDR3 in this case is CACDGLRGGPYTDKLIF. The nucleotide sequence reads TGTGCCTGTGACGGGCTACGTGGGGGCCCGTACACCGATAAACTCATCTTT.